Sequencing of this T cell receptor (beta chain) was carried out in a study of T cell responses to AZD1222 COVID-19 vaccine. Findings and limits, study-wide: Vaccine-associated CD4 TCRs ranged over spike, dominating at 160-218 and 743-854. Donors skewed white British and female; clonal diversity was possibly underestimated.

Turning to this clone: Antigen: not known.

Analysis merged second doses at about 4 or about 12 weeks. Using immunoSEQ multiplex PCR, the repertoire was profiled, and TCRdb retains in-frame clones only, with some absent. The sample has approximately 110,000 clones, 75% to 90% seen once; the top ten hold just under 4.5%. The CDR3 has 16 amino acids. The germline CDR1 and CDR2 sequences are MDHEN and SYDVKM. The ends were cut back, 5 bases at V and 2 bases at J, with 16 bases in the middle. The material sequenced was peripheral blood, taken 28 days after the second AZD1222 dose. This chain uses TRBV28 with TRBJ1-5, with a tentative D call TRBD1 (6 bases). This TCR was sampled from an adult who received the AZD1222 COVID-19 vaccine. The CDR3 here is CASSPPTGMGNQPQHF. CDR3 nucleotide sequence: TGTGCCAGCAGTCCGCCGACAGGAATGGGCAATCAGCCCCAGCATTTT.